Included here is one T cell receptor beta chain sequence, with context. These data come from a study of blood T cell repertoires in COVID-19. Study background: The origin of the acute and convalescent COVID-19 samples was the United States, Italy and Spain. In each case, the material was cDNA or gDNA derived from T cells, B-cell-depleted T cells, or PBMCs.

Source study methods: Reference gene primer amplification in the assay estimated nucleated cell counts. The protocol was immunoSEQ multiplex PCR, while the TCRdb copy is restricted to in-frame clones and leaves out a portion. V and J calls plus clone size are reproduced from that table; the DNA served to infer D and trimming. This table holds around 9,900 clones, roughly 79% found once. V lost 0 bases and J lost 6; bases outside the gene matches: 10. The CDR3 length is 16 residues. CDR1 is MNHEY and CDR2 is SVGAGI in the germline V gene. This clonotype was obtained from a human donor in a cohort sampled during active COVID-19. This chain uses TRBV6-5 with TRBJ2-7; 8 positions agree with TRBD1. Sequenced material: peripheral blood. CDR3 protein: CASSYSTGTGPTEQYF. DNA of the CDR3: TGTGCCAGCAGTTACTCGACAGGGACAGGTCCTACCGAGCAGTACTTC.